A single sample is the source of the 22 T cell receptor beta chains below, sequenced in a study of OX40 agonist ivuxolimab in advanced cancers. Data came from immunoSEQ multiplex PCR; TCRdb stores just in-frame clones and leaves some out. The table lists about 56,000 clones, 80% to 95% of them singletons, with around 25% in the top ten. This specimen was CD4+ or CD8+ T cells sorted from blood, taken in a trial of the OX40 agonist ivuxolimab. These receptors originate from an adult with an advanced solid tumor such as melanoma, head and neck, liver or kidney cancer.

This chain uses TRBV28 with TRBJ2-1, with 14 bases that match TRBD2. Germline V CDR1 and CDR2: MDHEN, SYDVKM. Losses at the gene ends were 4 bases for V and 0 bases for J; bases not matched to a gene: 11. There are 20 residues in the CDR3. CDR3 DNA sequence: TGTGCCAGCAGTTCTGCCGGGACTAGCGGGAGTCCCAGCTCCTACAATGAGCAGTTCTTC. It yields the protein CASSSAGTSGSPSSYNEQFF.

V gene TRBV7-2 combines with J gene TRBJ2-1; 9 positions match TRBD1. CDR3 length: 17 residues. Germline V lookup: CDR1 SGHTA, CDR2 FQGNSA. V dropped 4 bases and J dropped 2; count of bases not matched to a gene: 9. The CDR3 region is CASSSLQGAPPYNEQFF. The CDR3 DNA sequence: TGTGCCAGCAGCTCCCTACAGGGGGCTCCCCCCTACAATGAGCAGTTCTTC.

This chain uses TRBV27 with TRBJ2-7; a possible D gene is TRBD2 (6 bases). The CDR3 sequence is 15 residues long. The V gene lost 8 bases and the J gene lost 2 bases, with 19 bases spanning the gap. Germline V lookup: CDR1 MNHEY, CDR2 SMNVEV (reference sequence). The CDR3 DNA reads as TGTGCCAGCTGGGACTTAGGGACGGCGGCCTACGAGCAGTACTTC. Encoded protein: CASWDLGTAAYEQYF.

The V gene is TRBV9, the J gene TRBJ2-1; D is ambiguous. Germline lookup yields CDR1 SGDLS and CDR2 YYNGEE. The CDR3 covers 16 residues. V shed 4 bases and J shed 9 bases, with 23 bases lying between them. The CDR3 bases are TGTGCCAGCAGCCCCCGCATACCGCGCGATAAGGGTGAGCAGTTCTTC. It is translated as CASSPRIPRDKGEQFF.

The gene calls are TRBV7-6 and TRBJ2-1; perhaps TRBD1 as D (5 bases). The germline V gene has CDR1 SGHVS and CDR2 FNYEAQ. V was trimmed by 2 bases and J by 1 base, leaving 12 bases between them. The CDR3 extends over 16 amino acids. CDR3 residues: CASSLWQGPSYNEQFF. Here the CDR3 DNA reads TGTGCCAGCAGCTTATGGCAGGGCCCGTCCTACAATGAGCAGTTCTTC.

This chain connects TRBV28 to TRBJ1-5; 7 bases line up with TRBD1. CDR3 length: 15 residues. Per the germline V gene, CDR1 is MDHEN and CDR2 is SYDVKM. V lost 5 bases, J lost 3 bases, and 7 bases stayed unmatched. The CDR3 loop reads CASSLTGVINQPQHF. In nucleotides, the CDR3 is TGTGCCAGCAGTCTCACAGGGGTGATCAATCAGCCCCAGCATTTT.

The gene calls are TRBV11-3 and TRBJ2-2; 9 nucleotides line up with TRBD1. The ends lost 0 bases at V and 1 base at J; junction bases unmatched: 6. CDR3 length: 18 amino acids. Germline assignment: CDR1 SGHNT and CDR2 YENEEA. CDR3 DNA: TGTGCCAGCAGCTTAGACTTCAGGGACAGGGAGAACACCGGGGAGCTGTTTTTT. This translates into CASSLDFRDRENTGELFF.

The chain couples TRBV19 to TRBJ1-2; TRBD1 agrees at 9 bases. The germline V gene has CDR1 LNHDA and CDR2 SQIVND (reference sequence). The CDR3 consists of 13 residues. After removal of 4 bases from V and 6 bases from J, the junction contained 3 bases not matched to a gene. Written as DNA, the CDR3 is TGTGCCAGTAGTACCGGGACAGGGAATGGCTACACCTTC. This codes for CASSTGTGNGYTF.

V gene TRBV5-1 combines with J gene TRBJ2-7, with TRBD1 identical over 8 bases. Trimming at V came to 0 bases and at J to 2 bases, leaving 4 bases not matched to a gene. The CDR3 covers 15 residues. From germline, CDR1 is SGHRS and CDR2 YFSETQ. The CDR3 loop is CASSLAGGYTYEQYF. DNA for the CDR3: TGCGCCAGCAGCTTGGCAGGGGGCTATACCTACGAGCAGTACTTC.

V gene TRBV7-9 combines with J gene TRBJ2-4; weak D call: TRBD1 (6 bases). V lost 5 bases, J lost 8 bases, and 19 bases lay in between. The CDR3 extends over 15 amino acids. Germline lookup yields CDR1 SEHNR and CDR2 FQNEAQ (reference sequence). The CDR3 loop reads CASSPPGGGLDIQYF. The CDR3 nucleotides read TGTGCCAGCAGCCCACCGGGTGGGGGCTTAGACATTCAGTACTTC. Full variable domain (missing parts from reference TRBV7-9 and TRBJ2-4): DTGVSQNPRHKITKRGQNVTFRCDPISEHNRLYWYRQTLGQGPEFLTYFQNEAQLEKSRLLSDRFSAERPKGSFSTLEIQRTEQGDSAMYLCASSPPGGGLDIQYFGAGTRLSVL.

This rearrangement joins TRBV11-2 to TRBJ2-5, with D perhaps given as TRBD1 or TRBD2 (5 bases each). In germline, CDR1 is SGHAT, CDR2 FQNNGV. The CDR3 extends over 14 amino acids. V was pared by 1 base and J by 3 bases, with 9 bases between. CDR3 residues: CASSLGQGEETQYF. In DNA, the CDR3 is TGTGCCAGCAGCTTAGGCCAGGGAGAAGAGACCCAGTACTTC.

The chain links TRBV10-3 to TRBJ2-1; D ambiguous. Trimming took off 0 bases at V and 2 bases at J, with 5 bases between the two ends. This CDR3 has 14 amino acids. CDR1 and CDR2 from the germline V gene are ENHRY and SYGVKD. The CDR3 DNA sequence: TGTGCCATCAGTGAGTCTGGCACCTACAATGAGCAGTTCTTC. It codes for CAISESGTYNEQFF.

This chain uses TRBV10-2 with TRBJ2-1; 10 positions match TRBD1. The CDR3 is 14 amino acids. The germline CDR1 and CDR2 sequences are WSHSY and SAAADI. V was clipped by 7 bases and J by 8 bases; unmatched bases: 8. The CDR3, as DNA: TGCGCCAGCACGGAGACAGGGGGCGTAGATGAGCAGTTCTTC. This encodes CASTETGGVDEQFF.

CDR3 in amino acids: CASRHGWEDGEKLFF. CDR3 bases: TGTGCCAGCAGGCACGGCTGGGAGGACGGGGAAAAACTGTTTTTT. This chain joins TRBV11-2 and TRBJ1-4; D remains unclear. This CDR3 has 15 residues. The V gene lost 6 bases and the J gene lost 8 bases, with 19 bases spanning the gap. Germline loops: CDR1 SGHAT, CDR2 FQNNGV.

The DNA of the CDR3 is TGCGCCAGCAGCCTTGCGACAGGGCCTAACTATGGCTACACCTTC. Protein product: CASSLATGPNYGYTF. This chain links TRBV4-1 with TRBJ1-2; the match to TRBD1 covers 7 bases. Trimming removed 4 bases from V and 0 bases from J; junction bases left unmatched: 5. The CDR3 runs to 15 residues. CDR1 is MGHRA, CDR2 YSYEKL, per germline.

The chain links TRBV27 to TRBJ1-1; D is perhaps TRBD1 (5 bases). In germline, CDR1 is MNHEY, CDR2 SMNVEV (reference sequence). The ends were cut back, 0 bases at V and 3 bases at J, with 20 bases in the middle. The CDR3 covers 18 residues. The CDR3 loop is CASSLSGWAGSRDTEAFF. CDR3 nucleotides: TGTGCCAGCAGTTTATCCGGCTGGGCAGGGAGTAGGGACACTGAAGCTTTCTTT.

Judged by abundance, this clone is medium-sized. This chain connects TRBV19 to TRBJ1-5; TRBD1 matches at 8 bases. In germline, CDR1 is LNHDA, CDR2 SQIVND (reference sequence). The V segment lost 4 bases and the J segment 5 bases; nucleotides outside the gene matches: 7. CDR3 length equals 15 residues. CDR3 sequence reads: CASSTWAGGDQPQHF. The CDR3 DNA is TGTGCCAGTAGTACCTGGGCAGGGGGCGATCAGCCCCAGCATTTT. The variable domain in full, completed from reference TRBV19 and TRBJ1-5, reads DGGITQSPKYLFRKEGQNVTLSCEQNLNHDAMYWYRQDPGQGLRLIYYSQIVNDFQKGDIAEGYSVSREKKESFPLTVTSAQKNPTAFYLCASSTWAGGDQPQHFGDGTRLSIL.

This chain joins TRBV14 and TRBJ2-2; 7 bases align to TRBD2. V lost 2 bases to trimming and J lost 7 bases; unmatched junction nucleotides: 7. The length of the CDR3 is 15 residues. Germline lookup yields CDR1 SGHDN and CDR2 FVKESK. CDR3 protein: CASSQLGGLGGELFF. DNA for the CDR3: TGTGCCAGCAGCCAATTGGGAGGGCTCGGCGGGGAGCTGTTTTTT. Variable domain in full (rest from reference TRBV14 and TRBJ2-2): EAGVTQFPSHSVIEKGQTVTLRCDPISGHDNLYWYRRVMGKEIKFLLHFVKESKQDESGMPNNRFLAERTGGTYSTLKVQPAELEDSGVYFCASSQLGGLGGELFFGEGSRLTVL.

This clone was detected once. The gene calls are TRBV7-3 and TRBJ2-5; 12 bases line up with TRBD2. J gave up 7 bases and V 3 bases, and 9 bases lay outside the gene matches. Germline V gene lookup returns CDR1 SGHTA and CDR2 FQGTGA. The CDR3 totals 16 residues. In DNA, the CDR3 is TGTGCCAGCAGCTTCTCTAGCGGGAGGGCCGAGGGGACCCAGTACTTC. Translated: CASSFSSGRAEGTQYF.

The V call is TRBV28, the J call TRBJ2-1; D might be TRBD1 or TRBD2, each matching 6 bases. Trimming took off 7 bases at V and 9 bases at J, with 34 bases between the two ends. The CDR3 totals 19 residues. Germline CDR1 is MDHEN and CDR2 is SYDVKM. CDR3 protein: CASILGGGSAAAPLTEQFF. CDR3 bases: TGTGCCAGCATCCTAGGAGGGGGTAGCGCGGCGGCACCGCTTACTGAGCAGTTCTTC.

The rearrangement joins TRBV19 to TRBJ2-2; D perhaps matches TRBD1 (6 bases). The germline CDR1 and CDR2 sequences are LNHDA and SQIVND (reference sequence). The CDR3 runs 13 residues. V gave up 5 bases and J gave up 4 bases, with 8 bases separating them. The DNA of the CDR3 is TGTGCCAGTAGTTTGGGGGCCACCGGGGAGCTGTTTTTT. This gives the protein CASSLGATGELFF. Full variable domain (outside the CDR3, taken from reference TRBV19 and TRBJ2-2): DGGITQSPKYLFRKEGQNVTLSCEQNLNHDAMYWYRQDPGQGLRLIYYSQIVNDFQKGDIAEGYSVSREKKESFPLTVTSAQKNPTAFYLCASSLGATGELFFGEGSRLTVL.

The rearrangement joins TRBV27 to TRBJ2-5, with D maybe TRBD2 (5 bases). Trimming stripped 4 bases from V and 4 bases from J, with 13 bases between. Germline assignment: CDR1 MNHEY and CDR2 SMNVEV (reference sequence). CDR3 length equals 14 residues. The CDR3 sequence is CASSSLANGETQYF. The CDR3 coding sequence is TGTGCCAGCAGTTCGCTAGCAAATGGAGAGACCCAGTACTTC.